These 15 T cell receptor beta chains were sequenced from one sample in a study of shared clonotypes between healthy human individuals (dated by TCRdb to 2020 to 2021). The library was obtained by the immunoSEQ multiplex PCR assay. Held by TCRdb, this immuneACCESS table contains in-frame sequences only and omits some clones. Under half of the omission traces to an unresolved V gene where checked; the cause of the rest is unknown. The sample table shows a few hundred thousand clones, and more than 95% are seen once. The ten largest clones take up around 0.057% of the sample. The sequencing input was naive CD4+ T cells sorted from blood. What the cell subset or site label conveys for this sample: CD45RA+ positively selected. These TCRs come from a woman in her twenties or thirties in good health.

This clone was found once. The CDR3 region is CASSSPRRGHQETQYF. The CDR3 DNA reads as TGTGCCAGTAGTTCCCCAAGGCGGGGACACCAAGAGACCCAGTACTTC. J is TRBJ2-5 and V is TRBV19; TRBD2 might be the D (6 bases). The CDR3 runs to 16 residues. Trimming cost V 5 bases and J 0 bases, with 16 bases left between them. Germline V gene lookup returns CDR1 LNHDA and CDR2 SQIVND (reference sequence).

The rearrangement links TRBV4-2 to TRBJ1-5; D call uncertain. V was pared by 0 bases and J by 7 bases, with 7 bases between. Germline CDR1 reads LGHNA; CDR2 reads YNFKEQ. The CDR3 runs 13 residues. The chain's CDR3 is CASSQDTGQPQHF. The CDR3 DNA follows: TGTGCCAGCAGCCAAGATACCGGGCAGCCCCAGCATTTT.

The chain joins TRBV5-1 to TRBJ2-7, with 7 positions matching TRBD2. Unmatched junction bases numbered 6, after V lost 1 base and J lost 2 bases. Germline V lookup: CDR1 SGHRS, CDR2 YFSETQ. The CDR3 has 15 residues. Written as DNA, the CDR3 is TGCGCCAGCAGCTTGTCGGCTAGCGGAACCTACGAGCAGTACTTC. Protein: CASSLSASGTYEQYF. Full variable domain (outside the CDR3, taken from reference TRBV5-1 and TRBJ2-7): KAGVTQTPRYLIKTRGQQVTLSCSPISGHRSVSWYQQTPGQGLQFLFEYFSETQRNKGNFPGRFSGRQFSNSRSEMNVSTLELGDSALYLCASSLSASGTYEQYFGPGTRLTVT.

The chain combines TRBV4-1 with TRBJ2-7; TRBD2 is a possible D gene (7 bases). The CDR3 has 16 amino acids. V lost 3 bases and J 0 bases, leaving 15 bases between the germline ends. Germline loops: CDR1 MGHRA, CDR2 YSYEKL. This chain's CDR3 is CASSQTRGASSYEQYF. The DNA of the CDR3 is TGCGCCAGCAGCCAGACTCGGGGGGCCAGCTCCTACGAGCAGTACTTC.

J is TRBJ2-7 and V is TRBV19, with D possibly TRBD2 on 5 matching bases. This CDR3 region has 16 residues. Looked up from germline, CDR1 is LNHDA and CDR2 is SQIVND (reference sequence). Trimming cost V 1 base and J 7 bases, with 20 bases left between them. The CDR3 DNA reads TGTGCCAGTAGTATAGTGACTACCGAAGGGCCCGGGGAGCAGTACTTC. Its protein product is CASSIVTTEGPGEQYF. The full variable domain, in which reference TRBV19 and TRBJ2-7 provide the parts outside the CDR3, is DGGITQSPKYLFRKEGQNVTLSCEQNLNHDAMYWYRQDPGQGLRLIYYSQIVNDFQKGDIAEGYSVSREKKESFPLTVTSAQKNPTAFYLCASSIVTTEGPGEQYFGPGTRLTVT.

The chain uses TRBV6-7 and TRBJ1-5, with D unresolved. TRBV6-7 is an open reading frame, and its role is uncertain. The V end was cut by 0 bases, the J end by 5 bases, with 14 bases between. The CDR3 has 16 residues. CDR3 protein: CASSYSLGVGDQPQHF. The CDR3 DNA is TGTGCCAGCAGTTACTCTCTGGGAGTTGGGGATCAGCCCCAGCATTTT.

V usage is TRBV21-1 and J usage is TRBJ2-7; no DNA check was done on the table's D call, TRBD1. TRBV21-1 counts as a pseudogene. This CDR3 has 13 amino acids. The CDR3 nucleotides are TGTGCCAGCAACCTATACAGGGCCTACGAGCAGTACTTC. Translation gives CASNLYRAYEQYF.

The table lists this clone with a count of one. Here the CDR3 reads CASSAGGTPGNTIYF. CDR3 coding DNA: TGTGCCAGCAGCGCCGGCGGGACACCGGGAAACACCATATATTTT. The chain links TRBV9 to TRBJ1-3; tentatively, D is TRBD1 (6 bases). Germline V CDR1 and CDR2: SGDLS, YYNGEE. V was pared by 3 bases and J by 4 bases, with 14 bases between. The CDR3 has 15 amino acids.

This chain uses TRBV4-1 with TRBJ2-1; D gene ambiguous. This CDR3 has 10 amino acids. With 0 bases removed from V and 16 bases from J, the gap between germline ends came to 7 bases. Germline V gene sequence: CDR1 MGHRA, CDR2 YSYEKL. CDR3 in DNA: TGCGCCAGCAGCCAAGAGGCCATCTTCTTC. It yields the protein CASSQEAIFF.

The gene calls are TRBV28 and TRBJ2-5, with 8 positions matching TRBD2. The J segment lost 7 bases and the V segment lost 6 bases, leaving 4 bases of the junction unmatched. Germline CDR1 and CDR2: MDHEN and SYDVKM. The CDR3 length is 12 residues. CDR3 nucleotide sequence: TGTGCCAGCAGAGCGGGAGTGACGACCCAGTACTTC. Protein product: CASRAGVTTQYF.

The J gene is TRBJ1-5, the V gene TRBV5-5; D is perhaps TRBD1 (6 bases). The V gene lost 4 bases and the J gene lost 4 bases, with 15 bases spanning the gap. In germline, CDR1 is SGHKS, CDR2 YYEKEE (reference sequence). The CDR3 has 15 residues. The CDR3 coding sequence is TGTGCCAGCAGCCCGCGGACAGACCGTAATCAGCCCCAGCATTTT. It codes for CASSPRTDRNQPQHF.

The chain links TRBV6-4 to TRBJ2-5; D is uncertain. Germline CDR1 is MRHNA and CDR2 is SNTAGT. This CDR3 contains 16 residues. Deletions cut 3 bases from V and 2 bases from J, with 16 bases between. CDR3 in amino acids: CASSEFPRSSQETQYF. CDR3 DNA: TGTGCCAGCAGTGAATTTCCGCGGAGTAGTCAAGAGACCCAGTACTTC.

The rearrangement links TRBV7-7 to TRBJ2-7; 10 bases are shared with TRBD2. The V gene end was trimmed by 5 bases and the J gene end by 5 bases; junction bases not matched to a gene: 3. The CDR3 is made up of 13 amino acids. Germline V gene sequence: CDR1 SSHAT, CDR2 FNYEAQ (reference sequence). CDR3 in amino acids: CASSRTSGNEQYF. The CDR3, as DNA: TGTGCCAGCAGCCGGACTAGCGGTAACGAGCAGTACTTC.

This rearrangement joins TRBV28 to TRBJ2-7; D is perhaps TRBD1 (5 bases). The V end lost 4 bases, the J end lost 6 bases, and 10 bases lay between the germline ends. The germline gives CDR1 MDHEN, CDR2 SYDVKM. There are 12 residues in the CDR3. For the CDR3, the DNA is TGTGCCAGCAGTTCAGGCAGGGTCGAGCAGTACTTC. Its translation is CASSSGRVEQYF. The full variable domain, rest sourced from reference TRBV28 and TRBJ2-7, is DVKVTQSSRYLVKRTGEKVFLECVQDMDHENMFWYRQDPGLGLRLIYFSYDVKMKEKGDIPEGYSVSREKKERFSLILESASTNQTSMYLCASSSGRVEQYFGPGTRLTVT.

The rearrangement joins TRBV6-1 to TRBJ2-2; TRBD2 aligns across 8 bases. Germline assignment: CDR1 MNHNS and CDR2 SASEGT. After removal of 5 bases from V and 2 bases from J, the junction contained 4 bases not matched to a gene. The length of the CDR3 is 15 residues. CDR3 coding DNA: TGTGCCAGCAGTTTTAGCGGGACTAACACCGGGGAGCTGTTTTTT. Protein: CASSFSGTNTGELFF.